This T cell receptor beta chain was retrieved from a study of Graves' ophthalmopathy and Graves' hyperthyroidism. Study-level points and caveats: The majority of expanded thyroid clonotypes above 0.001 frequency also occurred in blood. A classifier, a 13-signature model, separated ophthalmopathy from stable hyperthyroidism with 85% to 90% sensitivity and approximately 80% specificity.

Amplified TCR beta CDR3 regions were obtained using RNA transcripts as template. The workflow started with a first-round RT-PCR run with HTBI primers and then moved on to a second-round multiplex PCR. TCRdb processed the multiplex PCR reads anew with MiXCR; each CDR3 protein has one entry. The sample contains 580,000 or so distinct CDR3 sequences, about 35% of which appear only once. Excluded: other autoimmune disease, uncontrolled infection, pregnancy or lactation. A word on this clonotype: Its antigen is as yet unknown.

Germline CDR1 is MNHEY and CDR2 is SMNVEV (reference sequence). The CDR3 consists of 15 residues. V was pared by 5 bases and J by 8 bases, with 21 bases between. The clonotype was recovered from an adult man with Graves' hyperthyroidism. The genes are TRBV27 and TRBJ1-1; unclear D gene. The sequencing sample was made of peripheral blood or thyroid tissue (not recorded which). The CDR3, as DNA: TGTGCCAGCAGTCCCCTACGGACTAGCGGGAGGGAAGCTTTCTTT. It is translated as CASSPLRTSGREAFF.